This T cell receptor beta chain was recovered during a study of human T cells and chemical hapten exposure. Study-wide background: Readings were taken at 6 days from patch tests that had applied 0.01% DPC to the upper back. Study conclusions and caveats: TCRs whose frequency exceeded 1 in 1000 remained the same following DPC sensitization. Patch test score was positively correlated with the counts of PT1 expanded TCRs.

This clonotype turned up a few times. Its antigen is not known. Time point described: pre-sensitization, week 0. The treatment here: therapeutic diphenylcyclopropenone sensitization with weekly scalp DPC. The library attached unique molecular identifiers to individual cDNA molecules. TCRdb re-called the RACE reads through MiXCR, storing one row per CDR3 protein. The sample lists more than 150,000 distinct CDR3 sequences, 25% to 30% seen once, with less than 3.5% in the top ten. Material: whole blood, obtained in connection with sensitization to the hapten diphenylcyclopropenone (DPC). The sequence came from a woman aged 30 to 39 with alopecia areata. Some clones in this sample may be carry-over from other donors' samples.

CDR3 region: CASRTQGAGETQYF. CDR3 DNA: TGTGCCAGCAGAACTCAGGGGGCTGGAGAGACCCAGTACTTC. The V call is TRBV28, the J call TRBJ2-5, with 8 bases that match TRBD1. V was clipped by 6 bases and J by 4 bases; unmatched bases: 7. The CDR3 covers 14 residues. Germline V gene lookup returns CDR1 MDHEN and CDR2 SYDVKM.